Below, 5 T cell receptor beta chains from the same sample are listed, as sequenced in a study of TIL therapy for anti-PD-1-resistant metastatic lung cancer. Time point denoted: pre-treatment sample, taken before nivolumab and TIL therapy. Tumor tissue came from excised metastases, mostly pleural nodules or supraclavicular lymph nodes. The immunoSEQ assay was v3. Assay: immunoSEQ multiplex PCR; the TCRdb copy retains only in-frame clones and omits some. The sample has more than 90,000 clones, 50% to 70% seen once. This specimen was tumor tissue, taken at baseline. These receptors were obtained from a person aged 25 to 80 with non-small cell lung cancer.

The rearrangement uses TRBV7-2 and TRBJ1-6; D not certain. The CDR3 has 13 residues. The V gene lost 0 bases and the J gene lost 10 bases, with 7 bases spanning the gap. From germline, CDR1 is SGHTA and CDR2 FQGNSA. The CDR3 reads CASSLADWSPLHF. As DNA, the CDR3 is TGTGCCAGCAGCTTAGCGGATTGGTCACCCCTCCACTTT.

This clone was seen only a few times. The CDR3 nucleotides read TGTGCCAGCTCACCGGGGCAGGGGACAGCTACTCAGCCCCAGCATTTT. Translated, it gives CASSPGQGTATQPQHF. The chain couples TRBV18 to TRBJ1-5; 7 bases match TRBD1. V shed 3 bases and J 6 bases; nucleotides not matched to a gene: 11. The germline V gene encodes CDR1 KGHSH and CDR2 LQKENI. The CDR3 loop spans 16 amino acids. Variable domain in full (rest from reference TRBV18 and TRBJ1-5): NAGVMQNPRHLVRRRGQEARLRCSPMKGHSHVYWYRQLPEEGLKFMVYLQKENIIDESGMPKERFSAEFPKEGPSILRIQQVVRGDSAAYFCASSPGQGTATQPQHFGDGTRLSIL.

The chain is built from TRBV5-4 and TRBJ2-1, with TRBD1 matching over 8 bases. V lost 4 bases to trimming and J lost 0 bases; unmatched junction nucleotides: 6. The CDR3 has 16 amino acids. CDR1 SGHNT and CDR2 YYREEE come from the germline V gene (reference sequence). The CDR3 reads CASSGNRGSSYNEQFF. The CDR3 coding sequence is TGTGCCAGCAGCGGAAACAGGGGGAGCTCCTACAATGAGCAGTTCTTC.

This chain connects TRBV7-3 to TRBJ2-3; unclear D gene. Trimming took off 1 base at V and 6 bases at J, with 14 bases between the two ends. The CDR3 extends over 15 amino acids. Germline values: CDR1 SGHTA, CDR2 FQGTGA. Here the CDR3 reads CASSLSSVPGDTQYF. In nucleotides, the CDR3 is TGTGCCAGCAGCTTAAGTAGTGTGCCTGGCGATACGCAGTATTTT.

The genes are TRBV19 and TRBJ1-3, with 7 bases fitting TRBD1. The length of the CDR3 is 16 residues. Germline V CDR1 and CDR2: LNHDA, SQIVND (reference sequence). V trimming: 6 bases; J trimming: 0 bases; junction bases outside the gene matches: 8. DNA of the CDR3: TGTGCCAGTAGCCCGAGGGGGCTGAGCTCTGGAAACACCATATATTTT. It codes for CASSPRGLSSGNTIYF.